This T cell receptor (beta chain) was retrieved from a study of blood T cell repertoires in COVID-19. The wider study: Spain, Italy and the United States supplied samples that represented acute and convalescent COVID-19. T cells, B-cell-depleted T cells, or PBMCs supplied cDNA or gDNA.

The V gene end was trimmed by 1 base and the J gene end by 4 bases; junction bases not matched to a gene: 11. The germline V gene encodes CDR1 SGHVS and CDR2 FQNEAQ. CDR3 size: 17 residues. This clone was detected only once. Original handling: Reference gene primer amplification gave nucleated cell count estimates. The table came from immunoSEQ multiplex PCR; TCRdb's copy has only in-frame clones and leaves some out. Clone size and the V and J calls come from that table; the DNA yielded D and trimming. The data show fewer than 50,000 clones, nearly 90% seen once. This sequence was found in a man between 60 and 75 years old with active or convalescent COVID-19. The sample taken for sequencing was peripheral blood. The J gene is TRBJ2-3, the V gene TRBV7-8; 7 bases match TRBD2. This CDR3 is CASSLGIWGRAADTQYF. In nucleotides, the CDR3 is TGTGCCAGCAGCTTAGGCATCTGGGGGAGGGCCGCAGATACGCAGTATTTT.